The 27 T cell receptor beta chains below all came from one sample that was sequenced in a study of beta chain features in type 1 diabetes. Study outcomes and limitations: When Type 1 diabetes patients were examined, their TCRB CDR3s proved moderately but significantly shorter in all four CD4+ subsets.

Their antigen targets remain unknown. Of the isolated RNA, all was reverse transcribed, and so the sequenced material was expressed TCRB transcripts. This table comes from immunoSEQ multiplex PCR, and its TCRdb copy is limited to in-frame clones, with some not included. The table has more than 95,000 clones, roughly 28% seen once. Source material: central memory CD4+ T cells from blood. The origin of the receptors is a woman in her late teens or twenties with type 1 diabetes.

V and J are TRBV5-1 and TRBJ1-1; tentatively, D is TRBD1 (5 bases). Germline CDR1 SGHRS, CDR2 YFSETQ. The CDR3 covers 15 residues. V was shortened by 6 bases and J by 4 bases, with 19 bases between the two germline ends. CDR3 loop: CASTREDIRFTEAFF. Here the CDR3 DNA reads TGCGCCAGCACAAGAGAGGACATACGATTCACTGAAGCTTTCTTT. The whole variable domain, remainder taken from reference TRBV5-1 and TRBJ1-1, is KAGVTQTPRYLIKTRGQQVTLSCSPISGHRSVSWYQQTPGQGLQFLFEYFSETQRNKGNFPGRFSGRQFSNSRSEMNVSTLELGDSALYLCASTREDIRFTEAFFGQGTRLTVV.

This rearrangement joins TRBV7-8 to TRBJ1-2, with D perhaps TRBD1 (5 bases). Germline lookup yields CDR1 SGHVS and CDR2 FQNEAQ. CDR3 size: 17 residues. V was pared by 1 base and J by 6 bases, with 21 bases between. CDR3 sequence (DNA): TGTGCCAGCAGCTTAGTCAGGGCGGGGCCAGGGTCGGATGGCTACACCTTC. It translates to CASSLVRAGPGSDGYTF.

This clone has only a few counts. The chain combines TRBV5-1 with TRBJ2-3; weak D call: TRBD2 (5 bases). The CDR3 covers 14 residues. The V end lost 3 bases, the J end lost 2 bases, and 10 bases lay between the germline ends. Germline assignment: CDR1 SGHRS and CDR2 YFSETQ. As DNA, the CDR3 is TGCGCCAGCAGCTCGACCGGGGACACAGATACGCAGTATTTT. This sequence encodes CASSSTGDTDTQYF. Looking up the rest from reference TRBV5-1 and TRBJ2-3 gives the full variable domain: KAGVTQTPRYLIKTRGQQVTLSCSPISGHRSVSWYQQTPGQGLQFLFEYFSETQRNKGNFPGRFSGRQFSNSRSEMNVSTLELGDSALYLCASSSTGDTDTQYFGPGTRLTVL.

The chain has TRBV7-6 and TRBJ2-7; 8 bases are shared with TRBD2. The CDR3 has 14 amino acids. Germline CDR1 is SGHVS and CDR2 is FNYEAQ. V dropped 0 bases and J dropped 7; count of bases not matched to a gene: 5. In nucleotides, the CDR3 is TGTGCCAGCAGCTTAGCGGGGACTAGTAGAGAGCAGTACTTC. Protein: CASSLAGTSREQYF.

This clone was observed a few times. CDR3 amino acids: CASSSGQSQETQYF. The CDR3, as DNA: TGCGCCAGCAGCTCGGGACAGTCCCAAGAGACCCAGTACTTC. The V call is TRBV5-1, the J call TRBJ2-5, with TRBD1 identical over 7 bases. The J segment lost 1 base and the V segment lost 3 bases, leaving 3 bases of the junction unmatched. The germline V gene has CDR1 SGHRS and CDR2 YFSETQ. This CDR3 contains 14 residues.

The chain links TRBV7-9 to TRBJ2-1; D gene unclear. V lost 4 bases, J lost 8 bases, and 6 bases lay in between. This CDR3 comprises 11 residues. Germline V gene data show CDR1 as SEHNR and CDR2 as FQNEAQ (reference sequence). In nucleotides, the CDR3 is TGTGCCAGCAGCTCTAACTATGAGCAGTTCTTC. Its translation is CASSSNYEQFF. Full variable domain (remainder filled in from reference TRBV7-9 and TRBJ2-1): DTGVSQNPRHKITKRGQNVTFRCDPISEHNRLYWYRQTLGQGPEFLTYFQNEAQLEKSRLLSDRFSAERPKGSFSTLEIQRTEQGDSAMYLCASSSNYEQFFGPGTRLTVL.

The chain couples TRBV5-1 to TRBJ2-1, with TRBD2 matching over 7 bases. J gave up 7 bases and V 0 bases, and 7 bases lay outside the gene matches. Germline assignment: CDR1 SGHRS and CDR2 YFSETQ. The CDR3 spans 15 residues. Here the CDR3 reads CASSLGGGSQNEQFF. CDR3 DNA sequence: TGCGCCAGCAGCTTGGGCGGCGGGAGTCAAAATGAGCAGTTCTTC.

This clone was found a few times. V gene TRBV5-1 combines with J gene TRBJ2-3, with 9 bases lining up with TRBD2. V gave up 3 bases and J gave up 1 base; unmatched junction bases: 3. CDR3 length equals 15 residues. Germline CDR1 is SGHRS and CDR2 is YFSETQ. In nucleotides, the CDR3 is TGCGCCAGCAGCTCTAGCGGGATGGGCACAGATACGCAGTATTTT. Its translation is CASSSSGMGTDTQYF.

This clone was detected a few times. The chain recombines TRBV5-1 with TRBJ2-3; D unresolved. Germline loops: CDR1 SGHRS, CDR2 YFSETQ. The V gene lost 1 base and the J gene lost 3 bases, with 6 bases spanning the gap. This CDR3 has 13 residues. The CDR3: CASSLTPTDTQYF. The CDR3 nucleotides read TGCGCCAGCAGCTTGACTCCGACAGATACGCAGTATTTT.

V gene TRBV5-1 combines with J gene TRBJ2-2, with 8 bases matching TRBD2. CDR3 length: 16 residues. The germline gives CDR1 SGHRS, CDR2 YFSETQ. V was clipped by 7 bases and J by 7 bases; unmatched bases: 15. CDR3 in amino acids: CASGLGEREKIGELFF. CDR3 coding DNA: TGCGCCAGCGGCCTTGGGGAGCGGGAGAAGATCGGGGAGCTGTTTTTT.

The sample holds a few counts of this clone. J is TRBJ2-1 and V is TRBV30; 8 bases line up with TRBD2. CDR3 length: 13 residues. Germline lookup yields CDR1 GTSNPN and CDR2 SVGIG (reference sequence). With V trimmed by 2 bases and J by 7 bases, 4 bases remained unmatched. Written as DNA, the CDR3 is TGTGCCTGGAGTCTCGGGAGGGTGAATGAGCAGTTCTTC. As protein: CAWSLGRVNEQFF. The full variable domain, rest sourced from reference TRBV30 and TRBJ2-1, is SQTIHQWPATLVQPVGSPLSLECTVEGTSNPNLYWYRQAAGRGLQLLFYSVGIGQISSEVPQNLSASRPQDRQFILSSKKLLLSDSGFYLCAWSLGRVNEQFFGPGTRLTVL.

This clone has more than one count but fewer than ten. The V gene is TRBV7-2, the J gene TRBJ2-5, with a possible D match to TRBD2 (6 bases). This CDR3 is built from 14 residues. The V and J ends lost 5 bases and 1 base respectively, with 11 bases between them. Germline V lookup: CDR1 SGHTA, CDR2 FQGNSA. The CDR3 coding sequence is TGTGCCAGCAGCCCGGGACTTCTCCAAGAGACCCAGTACTTC. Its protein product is CASSPGLLQETQYF.

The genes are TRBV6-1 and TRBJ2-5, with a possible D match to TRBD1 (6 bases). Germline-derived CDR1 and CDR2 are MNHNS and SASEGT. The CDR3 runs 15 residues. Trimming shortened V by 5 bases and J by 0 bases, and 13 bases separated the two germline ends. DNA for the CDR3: TGTGCCAGCAGTAGGTGGAGACAGGACCAAGAGACCCAGTACTTC. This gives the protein CASSRWRQDQETQYF.

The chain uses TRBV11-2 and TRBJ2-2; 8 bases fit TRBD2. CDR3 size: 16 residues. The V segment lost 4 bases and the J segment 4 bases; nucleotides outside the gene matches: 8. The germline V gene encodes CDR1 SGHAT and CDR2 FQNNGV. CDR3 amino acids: CASSSDPGLVTGELFF. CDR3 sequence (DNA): TGTGCCAGCAGCTCGGACCCGGGACTAGTCACCGGGGAGCTGTTTTTT. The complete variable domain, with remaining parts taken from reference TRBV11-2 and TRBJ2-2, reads EAGVAQSPRYKIIEKRQSVAFWCNPISGHATLYWYQQILGQGPKLLIQFQNNGVVDDSQLPKDRFSAERLKGVDSTLKIQPAKLEDSAVYLCASSSDPGLVTGELFFGEGSRLTVL.

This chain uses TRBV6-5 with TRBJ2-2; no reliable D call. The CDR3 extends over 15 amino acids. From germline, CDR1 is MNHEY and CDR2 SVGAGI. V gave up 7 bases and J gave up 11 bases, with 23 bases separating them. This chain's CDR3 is CASKRSSLLPHELFF. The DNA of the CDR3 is TGTGCCAGCAAGAGATCTTCCCTCTTGCCGCACGAGCTGTTTTTT.

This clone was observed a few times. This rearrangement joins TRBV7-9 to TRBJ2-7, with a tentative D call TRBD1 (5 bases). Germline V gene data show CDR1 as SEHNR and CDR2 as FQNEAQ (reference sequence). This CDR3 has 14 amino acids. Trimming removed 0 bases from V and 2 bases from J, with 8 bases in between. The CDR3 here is CASSLAMGPYEQYF. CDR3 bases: TGTGCCAGCAGCTTAGCTATGGGGCCCTACGAGCAGTACTTC.

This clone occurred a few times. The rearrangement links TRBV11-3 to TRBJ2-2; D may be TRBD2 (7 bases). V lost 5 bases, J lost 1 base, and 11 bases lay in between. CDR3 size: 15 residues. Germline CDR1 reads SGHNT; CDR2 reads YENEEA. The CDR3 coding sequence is TGTGCCAGCAGCCCGGGGGGCGGGAACACCGGGGAGCTGTTTTTT. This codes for CASSPGGGNTGELFF. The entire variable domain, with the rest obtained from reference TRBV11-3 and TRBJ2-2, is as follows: EAGVVQSPRYKIIEKKQPVAFWCNPISGHNTLYWYLQNLGQGPELLIRYENEEAVDDSQLPKDRFSAERLKGVDSTLKIQPAELGDSAVYLCASSPGGGNTGELFFGEGSRLTVL.

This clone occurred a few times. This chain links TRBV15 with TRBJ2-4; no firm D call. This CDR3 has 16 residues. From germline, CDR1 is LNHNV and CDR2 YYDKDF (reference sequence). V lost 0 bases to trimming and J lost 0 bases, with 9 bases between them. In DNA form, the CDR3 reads TGTGCCACCAGCAGAGATGCTGACACAGCCAAAAACATTCAGTACTTC. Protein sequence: CATSRDADTAKNIQYF.

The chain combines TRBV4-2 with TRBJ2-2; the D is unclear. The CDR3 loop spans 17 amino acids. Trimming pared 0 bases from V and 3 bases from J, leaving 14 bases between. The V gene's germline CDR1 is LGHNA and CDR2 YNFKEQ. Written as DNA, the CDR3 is TGTGCCAGCAGCCAAGAGTTTAGAGCCCTGCACACCGGGGAGCTGTTTTTT. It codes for CASSQEFRALHTGELFF.

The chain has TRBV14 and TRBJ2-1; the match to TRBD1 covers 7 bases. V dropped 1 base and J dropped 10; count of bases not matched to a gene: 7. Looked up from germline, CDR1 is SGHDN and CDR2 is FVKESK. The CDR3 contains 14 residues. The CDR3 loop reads CASSQAPMTGEQFF. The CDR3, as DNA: TGTGCCAGCAGCCAAGCTCCGATGACAGGGGAGCAGTTCTTC.

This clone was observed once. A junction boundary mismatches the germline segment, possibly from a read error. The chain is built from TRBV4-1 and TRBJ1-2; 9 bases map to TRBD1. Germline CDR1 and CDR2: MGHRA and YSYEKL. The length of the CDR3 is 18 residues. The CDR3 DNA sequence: TGCGCCAGCAGCCAAGACCCTCCGGGACAGGGCGCGAACTCTGGCTACACCTTC. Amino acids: CASSQDPPGQGANSGYTF.

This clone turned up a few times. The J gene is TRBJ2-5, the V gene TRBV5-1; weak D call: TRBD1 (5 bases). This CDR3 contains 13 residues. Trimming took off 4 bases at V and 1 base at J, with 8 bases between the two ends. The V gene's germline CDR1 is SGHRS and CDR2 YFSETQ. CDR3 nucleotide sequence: TGCGCCAGCAGCCCTCAGGGCCAAGAGACCCAGTACTTC. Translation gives CASSPQGQETQYF.

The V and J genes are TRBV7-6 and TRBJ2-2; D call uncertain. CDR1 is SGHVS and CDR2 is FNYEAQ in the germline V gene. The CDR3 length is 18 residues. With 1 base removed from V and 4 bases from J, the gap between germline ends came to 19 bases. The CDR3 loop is CASSLEVRPGASTGELFF. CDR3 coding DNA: TGTGCCAGCAGCTTAGAGGTACGACCAGGCGCATCCACCGGGGAGCTGTTTTTT.

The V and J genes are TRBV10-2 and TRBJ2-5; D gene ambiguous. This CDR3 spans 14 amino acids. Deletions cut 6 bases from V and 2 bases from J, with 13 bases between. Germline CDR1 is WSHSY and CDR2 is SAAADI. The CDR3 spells CASRPTRLQETQYF. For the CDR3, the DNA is TGCGCCAGCAGGCCGACGAGGCTACAAGAGACCCAGTACTTC.

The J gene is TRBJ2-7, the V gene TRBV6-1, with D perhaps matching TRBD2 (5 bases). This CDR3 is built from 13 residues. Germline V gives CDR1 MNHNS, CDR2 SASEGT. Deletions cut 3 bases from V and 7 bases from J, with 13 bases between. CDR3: CASSDTPRAEQYV. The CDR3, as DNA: TGTGCCAGCAGTGACACTCCGCGGGCTGAGCAGTACGTC.

The CDR3 nucleotides read TGCGCCAGCAGCTTGGAATCGTATTCTGAGCAGTTCTTC. Translating gives CASSLESYSEQFF. The V gene is TRBV5-1, the J gene TRBJ2-1, with D hard to call. The CDR3 has 13 residues. Germline V gene lookup returns CDR1 SGHRS and CDR2 YFSETQ. V was cut by 0 bases and J by 9 bases, with 10 bases left in between.

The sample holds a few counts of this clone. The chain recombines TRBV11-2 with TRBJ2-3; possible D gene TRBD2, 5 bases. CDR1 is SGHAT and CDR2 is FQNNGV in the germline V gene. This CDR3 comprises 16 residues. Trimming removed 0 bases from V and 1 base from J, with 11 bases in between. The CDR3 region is CASSLDLASGTDTQYF. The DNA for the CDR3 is TGTGCCAGCAGCTTAGATCTAGCATCGGGCACAGATACGCAGTATTTT. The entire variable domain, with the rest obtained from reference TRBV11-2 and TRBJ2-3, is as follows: EAGVAQSPRYKIIEKRQSVAFWCNPISGHATLYWYQQILGQGPKLLIQFQNNGVVDDSQLPKDRFSAERLKGVDSTLKIQPAKLEDSAVYLCASSLDLASGTDTQYFGPGTRLTVL.